A single sample gave rise to the 28 T cell receptor beta chains below, sequenced in a study. MiXCR, run by TCRdb on the RT-PCR reads, gives a single entry per CDR3 protein. Among about 680,000 distinct CDR3 sequences listed, 14% were seen once. Sequencing was done on a sample of memory CD4+ T cells from blood. The source of these receptors is a female donor in good health, serving as a healthy control.

The rearrangement uses TRBV7-6 and TRBJ2-1, with TRBD2 matching 10 bases. The germline V gene encodes CDR1 SGHVS and CDR2 FNYEAQ. V lost 2 bases and J lost 9; bases outside the gene matches: 1. The CDR3 totals 13 residues. The CDR3 sequence: CASSLSGGVEQFF. The DNA of the CDR3 is TGTGCCAGCAGCTTAAGCGGGGGGGTTGAGCAGTTCTTC. Drawing the rest from reference TRBV7-6 and TRBJ2-1, the complete variable domain is GAGVSQSPRYKVTKRGQDVALRCDPISGHVSLYWYRQALGQGPEFLTYFNYEAQQDKSGLPNDRFSAERPEGSISTLTIQRTEQRDSAMYRCASSLSGGVEQFFGPGTRLTVL.

In its sample, this clonotype was seen a few times. The chain has TRBV11-2 and TRBJ2-7; D possibly matches TRBD1 or TRBD2 (5 bases each). Trimming pared 3 bases from V and 6 bases from J, leaving 9 bases between. The CDR3 covers 12 residues. Per the germline V gene, CDR1 is SGHAT and CDR2 is FQNNGV. CDR3 nucleotides: TGTGCCAGCAGCTTGTCGGGGCTCGAGCAGTACTTC. This gives the protein CASSLSGLEQYF. The whole variable domain, remainder taken from reference TRBV11-2 and TRBJ2-7, is EAGVAQSPRYKIIEKRQSVAFWCNPISGHATLYWYQQILGQGPKLLIQFQNNGVVDDSQLPKDRFSAERLKGVDSTLKIQPAKLEDSAVYLCASSLSGLEQYFGPGTRLTVT.

V usage is TRBV12-3 or TRBV12-4 and J usage is TRBJ2-7; the match to TRBD1 covers 8 bases. With 5 bases clipped from V and 6 bases from J, the junction kept 6 bases outside the gene matches. The CDR3 runs to 13 residues. Here the CDR3 DNA reads TGTGCCAGCAGTGCCAGGACAGGGCGCGAGCAGTACTTC. This codes for CASSARTGREQYF.

The table lists this clonotype with a few counts. This rearrangement joins TRBV27 to TRBJ2-5, with TRBD1 identical over 9 bases. V shed 5 bases and J 5 bases; nucleotides not matched to a gene: 6. Germline CDR1 and CDR2: MNHEY and SMNVEV (reference sequence). The CDR3 extends over 14 amino acids. The CDR3, as DNA: TGTGCCAGCAGTAGGGGAGACAGGGGGGAGACCCAGTACTTC. This encodes CASSRGDRGETQYF.

The chain joins TRBV6-2 or TRBV6-3 to TRBJ1-2, with 8 bases fitting TRBD1. The V segment lost 0 bases and the J segment 4 bases; nucleotides outside the gene matches: 4. This CDR3 contains 15 residues. Germline CDR1 and CDR2: MNHEY and SVGEGT. Written as DNA, the CDR3 is TGTGCCAGCAGTTACTCTTGGGACAGGACCTATGGCTACACCTTC. Translated: CASSYSWDRTYGYTF.

The V gene is TRBV6-2 or TRBV6-3, the J gene TRBJ2-7; D gene unclear. Germline CDR1 and CDR2: MNHEY and SVGEGT. CDR3 length equals 12 residues. V shed 2 bases and J shed 4 bases, with 6 bases lying between them. CDR3 loop: CASSYMGYEQYF. The CDR3 DNA reads TGTGCCAGCAGTTACATGGGGTACGAGCAGTACTTC.

This clonotype was observed a handful of times. The rearrangement joins TRBV30 to TRBJ1-1, with 8 bases aligning to TRBD1. Trimming took 2 bases from V and 2 from J; bases not matched to a gene: 7. CDR1 GTSNPN and CDR2 SVGIG come from the germline V gene (reference sequence). The CDR3 covers 15 residues. CDR3 amino acids: CAWSRGQEINTEAFF. As DNA, the CDR3 is TGTGCCTGGAGTCGGGGACAGGAGATAAACACTGAAGCTTTCTTT.

This clonotype showed up many times. The chain combines TRBV4-2 with TRBJ2-5; weak D call: TRBD2 (5 bases). V was pared by 0 bases and J by 5 bases, with 13 bases between. The germline V gene has CDR1 LGHNA and CDR2 YNFKEQ. The CDR3 covers 15 residues. CDR3 protein: CASSQEALAGETQYF. DNA for the CDR3: TGTGCCAGCAGCCAAGAAGCCCTAGCCGGGGAGACCCAGTACTTC.

A few counts support this clonotype. The chain combines TRBV5-1 with TRBJ2-5; 8 bases match TRBD1. The CDR3 covers 14 residues. Germline V gene data show CDR1 as SGHRS and CDR2 as YFSETQ. J was trimmed by 5 bases and V by 4 bases; bases with no gene match: 7. CDR3 protein: CASSAGTGSETQYF. In DNA form, the CDR3 reads TGCGCCAGCAGCGCCGGGACAGGATCGGAGACCCAGTACTTC.

This clonotype was counted only a few times. This chain joins TRBV24-1 and TRBJ1-5, with D perhaps matching TRBD1 (5 bases). CDR3 length equals 12 residues. The germline CDR1 and CDR2 sequences are KGHDR and SFDVKD. Trimming removed 10 bases at V and 1 base at J, with 7 bases between. The CDR3 spells CATRDSNQPQHF. CDR3 in DNA: TGTGCCACTCGGGACAGCAATCAGCCCCAGCATTTT.

About this clonotype itself: With a much larger clone just one base away, this may be a read error. This chain joins TRBV4-2 and TRBJ2-7; D is unresolved. The CDR3 contains 16 residues. The germline V gene has CDR1 LGHNA and CDR2 YNFKEQ. CDR3 sequence: CASSQDAQVYSYEQNF. CDR3 DNA sequence: TGTGCCAGCAGCCAAGATGCGCAGGTCTACTCCTACGAGCAGAACTTC.

This clonotype appeared a few times. The V and J genes are TRBV19 and TRBJ1-1, with D possibly being TRBD1 (5 bases). The germline V gene has CDR1 LNHDA and CDR2 SQIVND (reference sequence). The CDR3 covers 13 residues. Trimming stripped 7 bases from V and 1 base from J, with 10 bases between. The DNA for the CDR3 is TGTGCCAGTAATCCCAGGGCGAACACTGAAGCTTTCTTT. Its translation: CASNPRANTEAFF.

The genes are TRBV18 and TRBJ2-3; no clear D. The CDR3 contains 14 residues. Trimming took off 1 base at V and 4 bases at J, with 9 bases between the two ends. CDR1 is KGHSH and CDR2 is LQKENI in the germline V gene. CDR3 sequence reads: CASSPRQDPDTQYF. As DNA, the CDR3 is TGTGCCAGCTCACCACGGCAGGATCCAGATACGCAGTATTTT.

This clonotype was picked up a small number of times. V usage is TRBV10-3 and J usage is TRBJ1-1, with D uncertain. Trimming took 6 bases from V and 2 from J, leaving 7 bases between them. This CDR3 contains 12 residues. Germline values: CDR1 ENHRY, CDR2 SYGVKD. CDR3 bases: TGTGCCATCAGAGGAACCAACACTGAAGCTTTCTTT. Its protein is CAIRGTNTEAFF.

The rearrangement joins TRBV5-1 to TRBJ2-2; TRBD2 agrees at 12 bases. The V and J ends lost 2 bases and 6 bases, in that order; junction bases with no gene match: 2. The CDR3 length is 15 residues. The germline V gene encodes CDR1 SGHRS and CDR2 YFSETQ. The CDR3 nucleotides are TGCGCCAGCAGCTTCCTAGCGGGAGGGCCCGGGGAGCTGTTTTTT. It encodes CASSFLAGGPGELFF.

This chain links TRBV5-1 with TRBJ1-2; D is unresolved. The germline CDR1 and CDR2 sequences are SGHRS and YFSETQ. The V end was cut by 0 bases, the J end by 4 bases, with 7 bases between. The CDR3 extends over 13 amino acids. Here the CDR3 reads CASSLEDLYGYTF. CDR3 nucleotides: TGCGCCAGCAGCTTGGAAGACCTCTATGGCTACACCTTC.

This clonotype was counted a few times. V usage is TRBV6-5 and J usage is TRBJ1-2, with D tentatively TRBD1 (5 bases). Germline CDR1 and CDR2: MNHEY and SVGAGI. Trimming took off 5 bases at V and 4 bases at J, with 11 bases between the two ends. The CDR3 is 13 amino acids. CDR3 coding DNA: TGTGCCAGCAGTCGGACATTCGTCTATGGCTACACCTTC. It yields the protein CASSRTFVYGYTF.

This clonotype occurred many times. The J gene is TRBJ2-1, the V gene TRBV5-1, with 8 bases that match TRBD2. V lost 2 bases to trimming and J lost 2 bases; unmatched junction nucleotides: 3. CDR3 length: 15 residues. CDR1 and CDR2 (germline): SGHRS, YFSETQ. The CDR3 here is CASSLAGAAYNEQFF. The CDR3 DNA reads as TGCGCCAGCAGCTTAGCGGGAGCTGCCTACAATGAGCAGTTCTTC. Combining the CDR3 with reference TRBV5-1 and TRBJ2-1 gives the whole variable domain KAGVTQTPRYLIKTRGQQVTLSCSPISGHRSVSWYQQTPGQGLQFLFEYFSETQRNKGNFPGRFSGRQFSNSRSEMNVSTLELGDSALYLCASSLAGAAYNEQFFGPGTRLTVL.

This clonotype was seen a few times. The gene calls are TRBV28 and TRBJ1-3, with 8 bases fitting TRBD1. V trimming: 6 bases; J trimming: 8 bases; junction bases outside the gene matches: 9. The CDR3 sequence is 14 residues long. Germline V gene data show CDR1 as MDHEN and CDR2 as SYDVKM. CDR3 sequence: CASRATGGAYTIYF. The DNA of the CDR3 is TGTGCCAGCAGAGCCACAGGGGGGGCTTACACCATATATTTT.

This clonotype has just a few counts. The genes are TRBV15 and TRBJ1-1; D is ambiguous. This CDR3 region has 13 residues. Per germline, CDR1 LNHNV and CDR2 YYDKDF (reference sequence). The V end lost 3 bases, the J end lost 3 bases, and 8 bases lay between the germline ends. CDR3 DNA sequence: TGTGCCACCAGCAGGGGTTTCGACACTGAAGCTTTCTTT. Its protein is CATSRGFDTEAFF. Variable domain in full (rest from reference TRBV15 and TRBJ1-1): DAMVIQNPRYQVTQFGKPVTLSCSQTLNHNVMYWYQQKSSQAPKLLFHYYDKDFNNEADTPDNFQSRRPNTSFCFLDIRSPGLGDTAMYLCATSRGFDTEAFFGQGTRLTVV.

This chain links TRBV12-3 or TRBV12-4 with TRBJ2-1, with a weak D call TRBD2 (5 bases). This CDR3 comprises 16 residues. V lost 5 bases and J lost 6, with 20 bases in between. Written as DNA, the CDR3 is TGTGCCAGCAGTCTTTCCACTAGTAGGATCCTCAATGAGCAGTTCTTC. This sequence encodes CASSLSTSRILNEQFF.

The chain's CDR3 is CAWSGGSSDTQYF. The CDR3 DNA is TGTGCCTGGAGTGGCGGGAGCTCTGATACGCAGTATTTT. V usage is TRBV30 and J usage is TRBJ2-3; 7 bases are a match to TRBD2. The trim removed 1 base at V and 6 bases at J, leaving 4 bases unmatched. Germline V gives CDR1 GTSNPN, CDR2 SVGIG (reference sequence). There are 13 residues in the CDR3.

This clonotype was seen only a few times. The chain combines TRBV20-1 with TRBJ2-3; 7 bases match TRBD2. The CDR3 has 14 amino acids. The V gene end was trimmed by 3 bases and the J gene end by 4 bases; junction bases not matched to a gene: 7. Germline CDR1 is DFQATT and CDR2 is SNEGSKA (reference sequence). The DNA of the CDR3 is TGCAGTGCTAGCTTGACTAGCCTCTCAGATACGCAGTATTTT. As protein: CSASLTSLSDTQYF.

This clonotype has ten or more counts. The V and J genes are TRBV20-1 and TRBJ1-2; 9 bases align to TRBD1. Per germline, CDR1 DFQATT and CDR2 SNEGSKA (reference sequence). This CDR3 has 15 residues. Trimming cost V 5 bases and J 8 bases; bases outside gene matches: 15. CDR3 region: CSARQEQGAQRGYTF. For the CDR3, the DNA is TGCAGTGCTCGCCAGGAACAGGGGGCGCAGCGAGGCTACACCTTC.

The chain employs TRBV20-1 and TRBJ1-2, with 7 bases fitting TRBD1. Losses at the gene ends were 5 bases for V and 4 bases for J; bases not matched to a gene: 4. Germline V gene sequence: CDR1 DFQATT, CDR2 SNEGSKA (reference sequence). The CDR3 contains 12 residues. CDR3 nucleotide sequence: TGCAGTGCTGGACGACAGGGCTATGGCTACACCTTC. Translation: CSAGRQGYGYTF.

The chain uses TRBV5-1 and TRBJ2-7, with 10 bases that match TRBD2. The CDR3 runs 15 residues. CDR1 and CDR2 (germline): SGHRS, YFSETQ. J gave up 5 bases and V 0 bases, and 5 bases lay outside the gene matches. The CDR3 loop is CASSLVLAGDHEQYF. The DNA of the CDR3 is TGCGCCAGCAGCTTGGTCCTAGCGGGAGACCACGAGCAGTACTTC.

The V and J genes are TRBV12-3 or TRBV12-4 and TRBJ2-3; possibly TRBD2 for D (5 bases). V shed 4 bases and J shed 6 bases, with 14 bases lying between them. The CDR3 loop spans 14 amino acids. The CDR3 reads CASSSPTTGDTQYF. DNA of the CDR3: TGTGCCAGCAGTTCCCCCACCACGGGGGATACGCAGTATTTT.

This clonotype was counted at least ten times. J is TRBJ1-6 and V is TRBV4-3, with D maybe TRBD1 (5 bases). CDR1 is LGHNA and CDR2 is YSLEER in the germline V gene. This CDR3 contains 16 residues. Trimming cost V 0 bases and J 7 bases, with 13 bases left between them. The DNA of the CDR3 is TGCGCCAGCAGCCAAGATTGGCAGGGTGGAAATTCACCCCTCCACTTT. Its protein is CASSQDWQGGNSPLHF.